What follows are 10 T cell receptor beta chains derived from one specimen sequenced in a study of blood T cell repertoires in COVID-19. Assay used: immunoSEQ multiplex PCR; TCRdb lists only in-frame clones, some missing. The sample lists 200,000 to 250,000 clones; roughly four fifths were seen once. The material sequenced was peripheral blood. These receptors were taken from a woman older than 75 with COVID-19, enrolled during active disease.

The DNA for the CDR3 is TGCGCCAGCAGCAGCGGGACAGGCGAGGGCACTGAAGCTTTCTTT. Translated, it gives CASSSGTGEGTEAFF. The chain couples TRBV5-1 to TRBJ1-1; 8 bases line up with TRBD1. V shed 4 bases, J shed 4 bases, and the junction held 9 bases outside the gene matches. The germline V gene encodes CDR1 SGHRS and CDR2 YFSETQ. The CDR3 loop spans 15 amino acids.

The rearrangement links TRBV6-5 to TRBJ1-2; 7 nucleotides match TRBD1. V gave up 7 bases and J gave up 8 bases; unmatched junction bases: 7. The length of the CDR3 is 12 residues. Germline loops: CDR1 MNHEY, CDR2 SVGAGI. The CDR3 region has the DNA TGTGCCAGCACCGACAGGGTGGGAGGCTACACCTTC. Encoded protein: CASTDRVGGYTF.

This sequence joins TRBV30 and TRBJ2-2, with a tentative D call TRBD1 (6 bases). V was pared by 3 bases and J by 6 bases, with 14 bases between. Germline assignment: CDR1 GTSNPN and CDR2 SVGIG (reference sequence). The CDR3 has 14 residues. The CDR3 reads CAWSPNAGAGELFF. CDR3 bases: TGTGCCTGGAGCCCCAACGCAGGGGCCGGGGAGCTGTTTTTT.

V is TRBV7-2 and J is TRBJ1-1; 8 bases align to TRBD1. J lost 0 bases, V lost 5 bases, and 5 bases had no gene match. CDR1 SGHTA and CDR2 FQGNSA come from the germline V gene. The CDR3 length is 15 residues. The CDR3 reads CASSPRGPLNTEAFF. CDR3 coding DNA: TGTGCCAGCAGCCCCAGGGGGCCGTTGAACACTGAAGCTTTCTTT.

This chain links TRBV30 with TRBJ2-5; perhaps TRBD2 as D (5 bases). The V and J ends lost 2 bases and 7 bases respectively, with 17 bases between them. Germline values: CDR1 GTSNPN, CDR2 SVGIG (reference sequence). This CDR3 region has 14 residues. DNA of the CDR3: TGTGCCTGGAGTACCTTATCGGTTGAGGGGACCCAGTACTTC. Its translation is CAWSTLSVEGTQYF.

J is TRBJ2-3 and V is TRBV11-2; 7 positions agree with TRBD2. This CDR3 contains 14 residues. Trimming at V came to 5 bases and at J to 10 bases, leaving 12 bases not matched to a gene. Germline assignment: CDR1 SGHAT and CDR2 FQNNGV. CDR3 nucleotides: TGTGCCAGCAGCCTCACCCGGACTAGTCAGGCGCAGTATTTT. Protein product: CASSLTRTSQAQYF.

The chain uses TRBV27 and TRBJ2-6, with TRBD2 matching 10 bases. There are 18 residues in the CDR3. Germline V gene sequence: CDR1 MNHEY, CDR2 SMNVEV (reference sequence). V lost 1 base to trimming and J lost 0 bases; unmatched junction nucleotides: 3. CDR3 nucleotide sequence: TGTGCCAGCAGTTTATATGGGACTAGCGCCTCTGGGGCCAACGTCCTGACTTTC. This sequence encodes CASSLYGTSASGANVLTF.

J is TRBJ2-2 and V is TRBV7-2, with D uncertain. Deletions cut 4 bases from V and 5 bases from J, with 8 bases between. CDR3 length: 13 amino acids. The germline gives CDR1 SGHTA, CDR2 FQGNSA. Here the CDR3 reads CASSYSSTGELFF. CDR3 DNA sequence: TGTGCCAGCAGCTATAGTTCTACCGGGGAGCTGTTTTTT.

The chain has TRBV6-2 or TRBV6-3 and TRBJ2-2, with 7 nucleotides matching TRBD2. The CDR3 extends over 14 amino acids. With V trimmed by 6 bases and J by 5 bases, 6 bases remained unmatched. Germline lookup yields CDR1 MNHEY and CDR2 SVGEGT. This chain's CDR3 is CASSIWRGTGELFF. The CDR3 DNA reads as TGTGCCAGCAGCATTTGGCGGGGGACCGGGGAGCTGTTTTTT.

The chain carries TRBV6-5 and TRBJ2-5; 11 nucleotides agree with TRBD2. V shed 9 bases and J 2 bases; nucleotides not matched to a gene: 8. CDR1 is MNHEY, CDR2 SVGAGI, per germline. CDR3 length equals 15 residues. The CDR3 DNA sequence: TGTGCCAGTACAGTAGCGGGGGGGATTCAAGAGACCCAGTACTTC. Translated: CASTVAGGIQETQYF.